This TCR beta chain derives from a study of blood T cells in healthy people across ages. Findings of the study overall: The study could not conclusively compare naive and antigen-experienced cells, given its unsorted PBMCs. Nothing was known about donor CMV status, and this possibly confounded expanded clonotype changes.

Combining a sample-barcoded 5' primer with a J-beta primer mix, a second PCR ran for about 7 to 11 cycles. In TCRdb, the 5' RACE reads were re-called with MiXCR into one record per CDR3 protein. The sample includes 580,000 or so distinct CDR3 sequences, roughly 48% seen only once; the top ten take 20% to 25%. Germline V lookup: CDR1 DFQATT, CDR2 SNEGSKA (reference sequence). V lost 0 bases and J lost 1; bases outside the gene matches: 13. This CDR3 is built from 19 residues. To note about this clonotype: What it binds is not known.

This receptor was taken from a man at least 80 years old in good health. The chain employs TRBV20-1 and TRBJ2-4, with TRBD1 matching over 9 bases. The specimen sequenced was blood. The CDR3 here is CSARDPGQGTSSAKNIQYF. The CDR3, as DNA: TGCAGTGCTAGAGATCCAGGACAGGGGACGAGCAGCGCCAAAAACATTCAGTACTTC.